This TCR beta chain was sequenced during a study of shared clonotypes between healthy human individuals. The CDR3 has 15 amino acids. Trimming removed 2 bases from V and 2 bases from J; junction bases left unmatched: 2. Germline V gene lookup returns CDR1 SEHNR and CDR2 FQNEAQ (reference sequence). The repertoire was sequenced with immunoSEQ multiplex PCR; TCRdb's copy has only in-frame clones and lacks some. This table has more than 550,000 clones, about 90% appearing once. Terminally differentiated effector memory CD45RA+ cells were left out of the naive CD8 fraction, which was CD45RO-negative and positively selected for CCR7.

Input material: naive CD8+ T cells sorted from blood. This sequence joins TRBV7-9 and TRBJ2-3; 9 nucleotides line up with TRBD2. The source of this sequence is a man in his thirties or forties in good health. The CDR3 reads CASSLLAGTTDTQYF. The CDR3 region has the DNA TGTGCCAGCAGCTTACTAGCGGGAACCACAGATACGCAGTATTTT. Variable domain in full (rest from reference TRBV7-9 and TRBJ2-3): DTGVSQNPRHKITKRGQNVTFRCDPISEHNRLYWYRQTLGQGPEFLTYFQNEAQLEKSRLLSDRFSAERPKGSFSTLEIQRTEQGDSAMYLCASSLLAGTTDTQYFGPGTRLTVL.